This passage covers 12 T cell receptor beta chains from one sample sequenced in a study of blood T cells in healthy people across ages. A second PCR of roughly 7 to 11 cycles used a sample-barcoded 5' primer and a J-beta primer mix. MiXCR, run by TCRdb on the 5' RACE reads, gives a single entry per CDR3 protein. The sample records fewer than 900,000 distinct CDR3 sequences, about 37% being singletons. The sequenced material came from blood. These receptors came from a man between 18 and 35 years old in good health.

CDR3 amino acids: CASSHREGILNHGYTF. CDR3 DNA sequence: TGTGCCAGCAGCCACAGGGAGGGAATTCTCAACCATGGCTACACCTTC. The chain recombines TRBV25-1 with TRBJ1-2, with D possibly being TRBD1 (6 bases). Germline loops: CDR1 MGHDK, CDR2 SYGVNS. The germline V and J ends were trimmed by 6 bases and 6 bases, with 23 bases remaining between them. The CDR3 is 16 amino acids.

This clonotype was counted many times. The rearrangement joins TRBV12-3 or TRBV12-4 to TRBJ2-4; D might be TRBD1 or TRBD2, each matching 5 bases. The CDR3 length is 14 residues. Trimming stripped 0 bases from V and 8 bases from J, with 11 bases between. The CDR3 here is CASSLALLGDIQYF. CDR3 coding DNA: TGTGCCAGCAGTTTAGCGCTGCTGGGGGACATTCAGTACTTC.

The gene calls are TRBV7-3 and TRBJ1-6; D is undetermined. V lost 5 bases and J lost 6, with 8 bases in between. From germline, CDR1 is SGHTA and CDR2 FQGTGA. This CDR3 contains 13 residues. CDR3 in DNA: TGTGCCAGCAGCCTCCAACTTAATTCACCCCTCCACTTT. It encodes CASSLQLNSPLHF.

The V call is TRBV7-3, the J call TRBJ2-5, with 7 bases lining up with TRBD1. The V gene end was trimmed by 4 bases and the J gene end by 4 bases; junction bases not matched to a gene: 9. The CDR3 contains 15 residues. Germline-derived CDR1 and CDR2 are SGHTA and FQGTGA. CDR3 bases: TGTGCCAGCAGCTCCACAGGGGTCCGTGGAGAGACCCAGTACTTC. Translated, it gives CASSSTGVRGETQYF.

This clonotype has only a few counts. A much more abundant neighbour one base away suggests this may be a read error. This sequence joins TRBV4-3 and TRBJ2-7, with D unclear. V was cut by 4 bases and J by 1 base, with 8 bases left in between. This CDR3 region has 13 residues. The germline V gene has CDR1 LGHNA and CDR2 YSLEER. CDR3 protein: CASSRVVSYEQYF. Here the CDR3 DNA reads TGCGCCAGCAGCCGGGTGGTATCCTACGAGCAGTACTTC.

V gene TRBV6-6 combines with J gene TRBJ1-3; D is unclear. The CDR3 runs to 14 residues. The germline gives CDR1 MNHNY, CDR2 SVGAGI (reference sequence). V was pared by 4 bases and J by 2 bases, with 9 bases between. The DNA for the CDR3 is TGTGCCAGCAGTTGGGGTGGGGCTGGAAACACCATATATTTT. Residues: CASSWGGAGNTIYF.

On this clonotype itself: A read error may account for a junction end that differs from germline. The chain has TRBV5-1 and TRBJ1-2; D possibly corresponds to TRBD1 (5 bases). CDR1 SGHRS and CDR2 YFSETQ come from the germline V gene. This CDR3 is 15 amino acids long. The CDR3 loop reads CAGSLSGPANYGYTF. The CDR3 coding sequence is TGCGCCGGCAGTTTGTCAGGGCCAGCTAACTATGGCTACACCTTC.

This chain connects TRBV27 to TRBJ1-6; no reliable D call. The CDR3 loop spans 14 amino acids. Trimming pared 2 bases from V and 10 bases from J, leaving 12 bases between. The V gene's germline CDR1 is MNHEY and CDR2 SMNVEV (reference sequence). The CDR3 region has the DNA TGTGCCAGCAGTTTACAGTCTCGGGAATCACCCCTCCACTTT. Amino acid sequence: CASSLQSRESPLHF.

This clonotype was picked up a small number of times. This sequence joins TRBV9 and TRBJ2-7; 7 nucleotides match TRBD1. The CDR3 loop spans 14 amino acids. The germline CDR1 and CDR2 sequences are SGDLS and YYNGEE. Unmatched junction bases numbered 10, after V lost 3 bases and J lost 7 bases. The CDR3 protein is CASSDRGQYNEQYF. DNA for the CDR3: TGTGCCAGCAGCGACAGGGGCCAATACAATGAGCAGTACTTC.

The V and J genes are TRBV7-9 and TRBJ2-3; 8 positions match TRBD2. The length of the CDR3 is 15 residues. V lost 3 bases and J lost 2; bases outside the gene matches: 4. In germline, CDR1 is SEHNR, CDR2 FQNEAQ (reference sequence). In nucleotides, the CDR3 is TGTGCCAGCAGCTTCGGGACTAGGGCCACAGATACGCAGTATTTT. It encodes CASSFGTRATDTQYF. Drawing the rest from reference TRBV7-9 and TRBJ2-3, the complete variable domain is DTGVSQNPRHKITKRGQNVTFRCDPISEHNRLYWYRQTLGQGPEFLTYFQNEAQLEKSRLLSDRFSAERPKGSFSTLEIQRTEQGDSAMYLCASSFGTRATDTQYFGPGTRLTVL.

This clonotype came up a few times. V and J are TRBV5-1 and TRBJ2-6; 8 positions agree with TRBD1. Germline V gene sequence: CDR1 SGHRS, CDR2 YFSETQ. V shed 5 bases, J shed 2 bases, and the junction held 6 bases outside the gene matches. This CDR3 contains 16 residues. Written as DNA, the CDR3 is TGCGCCAGCAGGATACCGACAGGGGCTGGGGCCAACGTCCTGACTTTC. Protein product: CASRIPTGAGANVLTF.

This clonotype has a handful of counts. The chain combines TRBV5-1 with TRBJ1-4; 7 bases align to TRBD1. This CDR3 is 15 amino acids long. The V segment lost 4 bases and the J segment 1 base; nucleotides outside the gene matches: 4. From germline, CDR1 is SGHRS and CDR2 YFSETQ. This CDR3 is CASSNPGGTNEKLFF. In DNA, the CDR3 is TGCGCCAGCAGCAACCCAGGGGGAACTAATGAAAAACTGTTTTTT.